A selection of T cell receptor beta chains follows, all from one sample in a study of T cells in Graves' hyperthyroidism and ophthalmopathy. TCRdb called the multiplex PCR reads again in MiXCR, with one record for every CDR3 protein. The sample lists around 350,000 distinct CDR3 sequences, 15% to 19% seen once, with 25% to 35% in the top ten. Source material: blood. Receptors were obtained from a woman younger than 30 with Graves' hyperthyroidism that later progressed to Graves' ophthalmopathy. CDR3s include the opening cysteine and the closing phenylalanine or tryptophan. The order of the fields is clone size, D gene, J gene, V gene, CDR3 DNA, CDR3 protein. A D gene is named only where the DNA matches it firmly. Rows may omit the clone size; those that give it use once, few, many or a size class.

size: NA
D: NA
J: TRBJ1-6
V: TRBV28
DNA: TGTGCCAGCGGATACCTCAGGGGTTCTTGGGGTCTCGATAATTCACCCCTCCACTTT
CDR3: CASGYLRGSWGLDNSPLHF

size: NA
D: TRBD2
J: TRBJ2-2
V: TRBV20-1
DNA: TGCAGTGCACCACTAGCGGGAGGGCCGGACGGGGAGCTGTTTTTT
CDR3: CSAPLAGGPDGELFF

size: many
D: NA
J: TRBJ2-7
V: TRBV20-1
DNA: TGCAGTGCTATCCTTAGGGGCGGACCTCCCTACGAGCAGTACTTC
CDR3: CSAILRGGPPYEQYF

size: few
D: NA
J: TRBJ2-1
V: TRBV18
DNA: TGTGCCAGCTCACCACTCCGCGACTTCTCCTACAATGAGCAGTTCTTC
CDR3: CASSPLRDFSYNEQFF

size: many
D: NA
J: TRBJ1-5
V: TRBV5-8
DNA: TGTGCCAGCACCCACAATCAGCCCCAGCATTTT
CDR3: CASTHNQPQHF

size: NA
D: NA
J: TRBJ1-5
V: TRBV6-1
DNA: TGTGCCAGCAGTGTTGGTCCGGGGAGCAATCAGCCCCAGCATTTT
CDR3: CASSVGPGSNQPQHF

size: few
D: TRBD1
J: TRBJ2-5
V: TRBV24-1
DNA: TGTGCCACCAGTGATGAGGGGACAGGGGGCAGGGAGACCCAGTACTTC
CDR3: CATSDEGTGGRETQYF

size: few
D: TRBD1
J: TRBJ2-7
V: TRBV28
DNA: TGTGCCAGCAATTTACTGACAGGGGGGAGGGCCGAGCAGTACTTC
CDR3: CASNLLTGGRAEQYF

size: many
D: TRBD2
J: TRBJ2-1
V: TRBV11-3
DNA: TGTGCCAGCAGCTTAGATCAGCGGGAGAGGGGGGAGCAGTTCTTC
CDR3: CASSLDQRERGEQFF

size: NA
D: NA
J: TRBJ2-2
V: TRBV19
DNA: TGTGCCAGTAGTCCGACCCGGGACACCGGGGAGCTGTTTTTT
CDR3: CASSPTRDTGELFF

size: NA
D: TRBD2
J: TRBJ2-1
V: TRBV15
DNA: TGTGCCACCAGCCGGGCGGGAGGGCCCCACAATGAGCAGTTCTTC
CDR3: CATSRAGGPHNEQFF

size: NA
D: NA
J: TRBJ2-5
V: TRBV24-1
DNA: TGTGCCACCTCTTTGGGGGAGACCCAGTACTTC
CDR3: CATSLGETQYF

size: few
D: NA
J: TRBJ2-3
V: TRBV7-9
DNA: TGTGCCAGCAGCCCCCAGGGCAGCCCCACAGATACGCAGTATTTT
CDR3: CASSPQGSPTDTQYF

size: NA
D: NA
J: TRBJ2-6
V: TRBV3-1
DNA: TGTGCCAGCAGCCAGGCGGGGGCCAACGTCCTGACTTTC
CDR3: CASSQAGANVLTF

size: many
D: NA
J: TRBJ1-3
V: TRBV2
DNA: TGTGCCAGCAGCCTAGGACGCCCGTCGGGAAACACCATATATTTT
CDR3: CASSLGRPSGNTIYF

size: many
D: NA
J: TRBJ2-7
V: TRBV7-9
DNA: TGTGCCAGCAGCGGCGGCAGGGAAAACTACGAGCAGTACTTC
CDR3: CASSGGRENYEQYF

size: many
D: NA
J: TRBJ2-5
V: TRBV6-2/TRBV6-3
DNA: TGTGCCAGCAGTTACTCCAAAATTAGGCAGATAAACCAAGAGACCCAGTACTTC
CDR3: CASSYSKIRQINQETQYF

size: many
D: NA
J: TRBJ2-1
V: TRBV5-1
DNA: TGCGCCAGCAGCGGCCCCGGCCAGGGAACCTACAATGAGCAGTTCTTC
CDR3: CASSGPGQGTYNEQFF

size: many
D: TRBD1
J: TRBJ1-5
V: TRBV28
DNA: TGTGCCAGCAGTGATCGACCCGGGACAGGGAGCAATCAGCCCCAGCATTTT
CDR3: CASSDRPGTGSNQPQHF

size: many
D: NA
J: TRBJ2-1
V: TRBV6-6
DNA: TGTGCCAGCAGTTACCAGGTGGGGGGCAGTGAGCAGTTCTTC
CDR3: CASSYQVGGSEQFF

size: many
D: NA
J: TRBJ1-4
V: TRBV18
DNA: TGTGCCAGCTCACCAAGAGGCATCCAGGAGGAAAAACTGTTTTTT
CDR3: CASSPRGIQEEKLFF

size: many
D: NA
J: TRBJ2-1
V: TRBV11-2
DNA: TGTGCCAGCAGCCGTCGACAAGGGAGGGACAAGGACAATGAGCAGTTCTTC
CDR3: CASSRRQGRDKDNEQFF

size: few
D: TRBD1
J: TRBJ2-2
V: TRBV24-1
DNA: TGTGCCACCAGCCGACAGGGGACGGGCACCGGGGAGCTGTTTTTT
CDR3: CATSRQGTGTGELFF

size: many
D: NA
J: TRBJ2-3
V: TRBV11-2
DNA: TGTGCCAGCAGCCTTAGCGCCCGAGAGCCAGATACGCAGTATTTT
CDR3: CASSLSAREPDTQYF

size: NA
D: TRBD1
J: TRBJ1-4
V: TRBV5-1
DNA: TGCGCCTGCAGCTCCGGGACAGGGAATGAAAAACTGTTTTTT
CDR3: CACSSGTGNEKLFF

size: many
D: NA
J: TRBJ1-2
V: TRBV7-9
DNA: TGTGCCAGCAGCTTTGAAGGGGCGCTACATGGCTACACCTTC
CDR3: CASSFEGALHGYTF

size: many
D: NA
J: TRBJ2-1
V: TRBV6-1
DNA: TGTGCCAGCAGGACCGCTTCTAGCTCCTACAATGAGCAGTTCTTC
CDR3: CASRTASSSYNEQFF

size: many
D: TRBD2
J: TRBJ2-2
V: TRBV6-5
DNA: TGTGCCAGCAGGCGTCCGGGACTAGCGGGGCCCACCGGGGAGCTGTTTTTT
CDR3: CASRRPGLAGPTGELFF

size: many
D: TRBD1
J: TRBJ2-5
V: TRBV28
DNA: TGTGCCAGCAGTTTTTCTCGCGGCCTTCCAGGGGGGACCCAGTACTTC
CDR3: CASSFSRGLPGGTQYF

size: few
D: NA
J: TRBJ1-2
V: TRBV11-2
DNA: TGTGCCAGCAGCCGCGGGGGGGGCCTCTCTGGCTACACCTTC
CDR3: CASSRGGGLSGYTF

size: many
D: TRBD2
J: TRBJ2-1
V: TRBV28
DNA: TGTGCCAGCAGTTTGGTGGGGGGGACCCCCTACAATGAGCAGTTCTTC
CDR3: CASSLVGGTPYNEQFF

size: few
D: NA
J: TRBJ2-4
V: TRBV7-9
DNA: TGTGCCAGCAGCTTGCAGGGGTCAGCCAAAAACATTCAGTACTTC
CDR3: CASSLQGSAKNIQYF

size: many
D: TRBD2
J: TRBJ2-7
V: TRBV20-1
DNA: TGCAGTGCTAGAGATTTGGGACTCTTAGCGGGAGTCCCCTACGAGCAGTACTTC
CDR3: CSARDLGLLAGVPYEQYF

size: many
D: NA
J: TRBJ2-3
V: TRBV28
DNA: TGTGCCAGCAACTCCGTGGGGGCTAAAGATACGCAGTATTTT
CDR3: CASNSVGAKDTQYF

size: NA
D: NA
J: TRBJ1-3
V: TRBV4-1
DNA: TGCGCCACTAGTGGGGGGCTTGGAAACACCATATATTTT
CDR3: CATSGGLGNTIYF

size: many
D: NA
J: TRBJ2-6
V: TRBV2
DNA: TGTGCCAGCAGTGTCAGAGGGCCCGGGGCCAACGTCCTGACTTTC
CDR3: CASSVRGPGANVLTF

size: few
D: NA
J: TRBJ2-7
V: TRBV30
DNA: TGTGCCTGGAGCCAAGGGCCAGTAGAGCAGTACTTC
CDR3: CAWSQGPVEQYF

size: many
D: NA
J: TRBJ1-2
V: TRBV20-1
DNA: TGCAGTGCTAGAGCGGACAGCAACTATGGCTACACCTTC
CDR3: CSARADSNYGYTF

size: many
D: NA
J: TRBJ1-4
V: TRBV28
DNA: TGTGCCAGCAGTTTGCCGGGGGGAAAACTGTTTTTT
CDR3: CASSLPGGKLFF

size: NA
D: NA
J: TRBJ2-7
V: TRBV6-1
DNA: TGTGCCAGCCCAATGTTTGGATCGGGTTTTCTCAGCTACGAGCAGTACTTC
CDR3: CASPMFGSGFLSYEQYF

size: many
D: NA
J: TRBJ1-1
V: TRBV5-8
DNA: TGTGCCAGCAGTTCGCGGCCCGGAGGCACTGAAGCTTTCTTT
CDR3: CASSSRPGGTEAFF

size: many
D: NA
J: TRBJ2-3
V: TRBV7-9
DNA: TGTGCCAGCAGCTCATTCGGGGATACGCAGTATTTT
CDR3: CASSSFGDTQYF

size: few
D: NA
J: TRBJ1-2
V: TRBV24-1
DNA: TGTGCCACCAGTGATCCGCGGGCGGGGGGCGACTATGGCTACACCTTC
CDR3: CATSDPRAGGDYGYTF

size: NA
D: TRBD1
J: TRBJ2-7
V: TRBV28
DNA: TGTGCCAGCAGTTTATGGGGACAGGGGTTCAAGCAGTACTTC
CDR3: CASSLWGQGFKQYF

size: many
D: NA
J: TRBJ2-7
V: TRBV24-1
DNA: TGTGCCACCAGTGATTTTCGGCAGTCAAAGCAGTACTTC
CDR3: CATSDFRQSKQYF

size: NA
D: NA
J: TRBJ2-7
V: TRBV29-1
DNA: TGCAGCGTCGCCGCCAGGGGCCCAGGGTACGAGCAGTACTTC
CDR3: CSVAARGPGYEQYF

size: NA
D: NA
J: TRBJ2-7
V: TRBV7-9
DNA: TGTGCCAGCAGCTTAGATATCGACTACGAGCAGTACTTC
CDR3: CASSLDIDYEQYF

size: few
D: TRBD2
J: TRBJ2-1
V: TRBV20-1
DNA: TGCAGTGCTAGAGATCAGGCTAGCGGGAGGGTTCCCTACAATGAGCAGTTCTTC
CDR3: CSARDQASGRVPYNEQFF

size: many
D: TRBD1
J: TRBJ2-3
V: TRBV7-2
DNA: TGTGCCAGCAGCTTGGGAGACAGGGGCAGCACAGATACGCAGTATTTT
CDR3: CASSLGDRGSTDTQYF

size: few
D: NA
J: TRBJ1-3
V: TRBV10-3
DNA: TGTGCCACGCGGGGTATCAGCGACAACACCATATATTTT
CDR3: CATRGISDNTIYF